This TCR beta chain was captured by sequencing in a study of CD8 T cells in Susac syndrome. At the level of the study: Patients with Susac syndrome were therapy-naive, taking corticosteroids, with some also receiving intravenous immunoglobulin, or taking intravenous immunoglobulin alone at the time their blood was drawn.

The ends were cut back, 0 bases at V and 14 bases at J, with 18 bases in the middle. CDR3 size: 14 residues. The germline gives CDR1 SGHRS, CDR2 YFSETQ. It was with random hexamers that roughly 0.5 to 1 ug RNA was reverse transcribed. The TCR beta CDR3 was amplified by immunoSEQ multiplex PCR across 54 Vbeta, 13 Jbeta. TCRdb passed the immunoSEQ multiplex PCR reads through MiXCR, listing each CDR3 protein once. The sample has 110,000 to 150,000 distinct CDR3 sequences; about 94% are singletons. The V call is TRBV5-1, the J call TRBJ2-4; tentatively, D is TRBD1 or TRBD2 (5 bases each). The sequence was obtained from a human donor with Susac syndrome. The sequenced sample consisted of CD4+ T cells from PBMCs. CDR3 amino acids: CASSLGIAGRREYF. The CDR3 nucleotides are TGCGCCAGCAGCTTGGGAATTGCAGGGAGACGGGAGTACTTC.